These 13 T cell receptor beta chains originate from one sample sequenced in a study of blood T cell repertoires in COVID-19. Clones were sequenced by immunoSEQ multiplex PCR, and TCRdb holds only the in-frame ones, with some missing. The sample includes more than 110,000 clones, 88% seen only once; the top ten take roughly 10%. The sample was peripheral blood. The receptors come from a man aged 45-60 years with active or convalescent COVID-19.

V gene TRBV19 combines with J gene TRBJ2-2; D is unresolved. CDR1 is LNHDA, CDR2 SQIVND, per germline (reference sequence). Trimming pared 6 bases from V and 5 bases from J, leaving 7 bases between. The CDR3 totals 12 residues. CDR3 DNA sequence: TGTGCCAGTAGCCTTACTACCGGGGAGCTGTTTTTT. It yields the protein CASSLTTGELFF.

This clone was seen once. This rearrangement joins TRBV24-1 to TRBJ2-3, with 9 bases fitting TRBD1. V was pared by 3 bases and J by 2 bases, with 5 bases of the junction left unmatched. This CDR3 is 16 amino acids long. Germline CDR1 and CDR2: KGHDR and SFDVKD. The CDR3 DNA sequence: TGTGCCACCAGTGATCAGACAGGGGGGACCACAGATACGCAGTATTTT. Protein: CATSDQTGGTTDTQYF.

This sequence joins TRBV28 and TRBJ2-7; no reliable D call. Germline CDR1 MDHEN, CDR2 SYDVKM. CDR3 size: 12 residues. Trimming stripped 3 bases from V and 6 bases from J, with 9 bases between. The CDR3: CASSFGPGEQYF. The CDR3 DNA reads TGTGCCAGCAGTTTTGGCCCTGGCGAGCAGTACTTC.

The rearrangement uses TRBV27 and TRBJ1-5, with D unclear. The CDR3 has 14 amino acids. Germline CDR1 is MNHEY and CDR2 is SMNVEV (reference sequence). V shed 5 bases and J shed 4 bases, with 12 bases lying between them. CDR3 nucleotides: TGTGCCAGCAGTAACGGGAACGTAAATCAGCCCCAGCATTTT. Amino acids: CASSNGNVNQPQHF.

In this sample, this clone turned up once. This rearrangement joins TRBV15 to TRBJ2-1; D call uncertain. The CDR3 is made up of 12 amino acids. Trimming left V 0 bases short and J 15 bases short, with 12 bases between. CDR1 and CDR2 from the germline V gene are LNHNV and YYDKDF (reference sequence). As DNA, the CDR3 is TGTGCCACCAGCAGAGATACCTCCAGTGGGTTCTTC. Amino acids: CATSRDTSSGFF.

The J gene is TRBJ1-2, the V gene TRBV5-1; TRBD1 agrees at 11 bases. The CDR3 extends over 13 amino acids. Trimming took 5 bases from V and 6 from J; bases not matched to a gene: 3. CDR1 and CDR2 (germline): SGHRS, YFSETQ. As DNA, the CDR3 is TGCGCCAGCAGACGGACAGGGGGCCATGGCTACACCTTC. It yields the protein CASRRTGGHGYTF.

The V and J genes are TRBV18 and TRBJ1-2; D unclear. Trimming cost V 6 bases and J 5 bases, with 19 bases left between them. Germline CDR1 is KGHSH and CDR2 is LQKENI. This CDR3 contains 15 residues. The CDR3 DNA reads TGTGCCAGCTCCTCAAGGTCGGCAGGTGGTTATGGCTACACCTTC. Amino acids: CASSSRSAGGYGYTF.

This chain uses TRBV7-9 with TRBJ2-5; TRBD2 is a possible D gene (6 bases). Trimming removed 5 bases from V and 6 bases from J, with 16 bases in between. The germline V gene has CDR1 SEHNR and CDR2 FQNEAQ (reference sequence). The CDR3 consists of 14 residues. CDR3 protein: CASSRGTPPKTQYF. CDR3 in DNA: TGTGCCAGCAGCCGGGGGACCCCCCCAAAGACCCAGTACTTC.

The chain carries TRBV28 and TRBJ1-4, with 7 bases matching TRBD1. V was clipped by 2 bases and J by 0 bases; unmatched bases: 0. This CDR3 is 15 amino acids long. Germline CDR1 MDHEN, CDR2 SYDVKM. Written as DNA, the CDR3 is TGTGCCAGCAGTTTAACAGGGGCAACTAATGAAAAACTGTTTTTT. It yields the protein CASSLTGATNEKLFF.

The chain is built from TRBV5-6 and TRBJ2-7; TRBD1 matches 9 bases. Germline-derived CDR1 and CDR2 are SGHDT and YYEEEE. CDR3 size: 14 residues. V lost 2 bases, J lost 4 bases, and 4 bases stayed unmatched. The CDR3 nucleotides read TGTGCCAGCAGCTTCGGGACAGGGTTTTACGAGCAGTACTTC. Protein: CASSFGTGFYEQYF.

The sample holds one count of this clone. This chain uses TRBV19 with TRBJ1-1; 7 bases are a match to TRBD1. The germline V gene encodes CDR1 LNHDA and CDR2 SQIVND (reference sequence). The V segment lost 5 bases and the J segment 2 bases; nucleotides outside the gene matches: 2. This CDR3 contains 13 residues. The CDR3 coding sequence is TGTGCCAGTAGTCACAGGGGAAACACTGAAGCTTTCTTT. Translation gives CASSHRGNTEAFF.

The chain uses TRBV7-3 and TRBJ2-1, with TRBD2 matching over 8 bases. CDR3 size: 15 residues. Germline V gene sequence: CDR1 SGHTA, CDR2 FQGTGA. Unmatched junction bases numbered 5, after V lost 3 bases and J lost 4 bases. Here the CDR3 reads CASSFKREPYNEQFF. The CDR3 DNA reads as TGTGCCAGCAGCTTCAAGCGGGAGCCTTACAATGAGCAGTTCTTC.

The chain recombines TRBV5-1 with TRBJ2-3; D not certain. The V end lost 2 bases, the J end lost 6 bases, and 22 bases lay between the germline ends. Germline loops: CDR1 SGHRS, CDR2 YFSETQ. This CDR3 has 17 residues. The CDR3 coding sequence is TGCGCCAGCAGCTTTAACGACGTTGGGCTCGGTAGGGATACGCAGTATTTT. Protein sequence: CASSFNDVGLGRDTQYF.